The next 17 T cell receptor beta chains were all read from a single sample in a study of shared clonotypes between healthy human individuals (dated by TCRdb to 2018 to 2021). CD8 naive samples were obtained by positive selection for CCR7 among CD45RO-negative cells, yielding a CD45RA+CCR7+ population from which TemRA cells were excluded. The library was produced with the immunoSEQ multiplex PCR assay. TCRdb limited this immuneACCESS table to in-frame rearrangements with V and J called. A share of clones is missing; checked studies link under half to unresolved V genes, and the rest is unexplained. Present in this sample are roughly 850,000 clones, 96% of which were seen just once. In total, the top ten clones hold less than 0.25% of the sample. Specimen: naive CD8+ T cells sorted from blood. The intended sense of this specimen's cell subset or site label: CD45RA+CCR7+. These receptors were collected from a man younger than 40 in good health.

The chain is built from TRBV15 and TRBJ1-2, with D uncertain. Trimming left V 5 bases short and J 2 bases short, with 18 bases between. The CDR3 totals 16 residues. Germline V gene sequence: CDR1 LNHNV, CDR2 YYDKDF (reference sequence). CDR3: CATSPSEEPPNYGYTF. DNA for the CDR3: TGTGCCACCAGCCCCAGCGAGGAGCCCCCAAACTATGGCTACACCTTC.

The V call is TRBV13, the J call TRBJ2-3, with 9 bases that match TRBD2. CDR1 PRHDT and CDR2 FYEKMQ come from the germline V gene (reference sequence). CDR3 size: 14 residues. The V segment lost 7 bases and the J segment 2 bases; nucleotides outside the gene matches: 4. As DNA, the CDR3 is TGTGCCAGCACGCGGGAGGGCGTCACAGATACGCAGTATTTT. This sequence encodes CASTREGVTDTQYF.

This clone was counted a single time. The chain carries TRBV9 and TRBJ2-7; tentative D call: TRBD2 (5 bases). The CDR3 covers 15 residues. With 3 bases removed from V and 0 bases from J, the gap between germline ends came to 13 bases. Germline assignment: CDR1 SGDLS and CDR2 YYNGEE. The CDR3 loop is CASSAHRDTSYEQYF. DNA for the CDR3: TGTGCCAGCAGCGCACATCGGGATACCTCCTACGAGCAGTACTTC. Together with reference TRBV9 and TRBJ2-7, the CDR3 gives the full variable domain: DSGVTQTPKHLITATGQRVTLRCSPRSGDLSVYWYQQSLDQGLQFLIQYYNGEERAKGNILERFSAQQFPDLHSELNLSSLELGDSALYFCASSAHRDTSYEQYFGPGTRLTVT.

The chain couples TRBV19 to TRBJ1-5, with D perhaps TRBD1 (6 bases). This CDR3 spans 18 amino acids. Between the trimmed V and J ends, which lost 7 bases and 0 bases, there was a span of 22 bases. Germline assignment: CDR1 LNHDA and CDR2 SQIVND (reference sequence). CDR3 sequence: CASKGGEGSGYSNQPQHF. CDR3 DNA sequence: TGTGCCAGTAAGGGGGGGGAAGGGAGCGGTTATAGCAATCAGCCCCAGCATTTT.

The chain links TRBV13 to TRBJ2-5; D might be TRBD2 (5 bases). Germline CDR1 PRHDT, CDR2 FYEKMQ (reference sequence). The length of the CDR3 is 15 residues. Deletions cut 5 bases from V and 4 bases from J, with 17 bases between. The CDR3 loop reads CASSPNGLEGETQYF. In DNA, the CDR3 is TGTGCCAGCAGCCCTAATGGGCTTGAGGGAGAGACCCAGTACTTC.

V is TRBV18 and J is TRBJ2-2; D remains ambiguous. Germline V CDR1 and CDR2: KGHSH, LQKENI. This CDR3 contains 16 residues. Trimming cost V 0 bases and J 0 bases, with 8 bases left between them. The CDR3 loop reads CASSPPGTTNTGELFF. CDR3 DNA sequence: TGTGCCAGCTCACCACCGGGTACGACGAACACCGGGGAGCTGTTTTTT.

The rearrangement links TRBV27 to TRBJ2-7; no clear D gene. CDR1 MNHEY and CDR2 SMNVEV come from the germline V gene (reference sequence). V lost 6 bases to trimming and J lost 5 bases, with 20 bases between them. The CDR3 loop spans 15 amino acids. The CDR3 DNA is TGTGCCAGCAGAGTCGGTGGGCAGACCTTCGACGAGCAGTACTTC. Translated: CASRVGGQTFDEQYF.

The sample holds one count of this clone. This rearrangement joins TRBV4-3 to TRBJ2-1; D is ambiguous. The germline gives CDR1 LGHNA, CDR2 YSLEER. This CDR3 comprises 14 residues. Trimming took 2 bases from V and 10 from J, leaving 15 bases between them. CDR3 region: CASSQLTLPPEQFF. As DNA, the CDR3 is TGCGCCAGCAGCCAATTGACACTTCCTCCGGAGCAGTTCTTC.

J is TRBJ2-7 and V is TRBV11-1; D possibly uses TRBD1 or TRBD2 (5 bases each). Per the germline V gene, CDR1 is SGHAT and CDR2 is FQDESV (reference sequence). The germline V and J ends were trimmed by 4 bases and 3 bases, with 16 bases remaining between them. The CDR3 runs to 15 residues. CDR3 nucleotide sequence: TGTGCCAGCAGCTCTCACGCAGGGACGGGCTACGAGCAGTACTTC. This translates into CASSSHAGTGYEQYF.

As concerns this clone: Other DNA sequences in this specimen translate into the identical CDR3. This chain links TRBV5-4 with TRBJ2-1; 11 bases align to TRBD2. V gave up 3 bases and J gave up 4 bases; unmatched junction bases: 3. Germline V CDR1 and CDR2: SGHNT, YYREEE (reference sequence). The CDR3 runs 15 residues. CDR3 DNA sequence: TGTGCCAGCAGCTCGGGACTAGCGGTATACAATGAGCAGTTCTTC. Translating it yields CASSSGLAVYNEQFF.

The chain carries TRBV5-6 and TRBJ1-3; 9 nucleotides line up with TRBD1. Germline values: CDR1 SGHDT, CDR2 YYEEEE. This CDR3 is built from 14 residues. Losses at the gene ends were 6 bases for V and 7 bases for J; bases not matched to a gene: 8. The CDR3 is CASTTGGTLNTIYF. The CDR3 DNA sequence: TGTGCCAGCACCACAGGGGGCACCCTGAACACCATATATTTT.

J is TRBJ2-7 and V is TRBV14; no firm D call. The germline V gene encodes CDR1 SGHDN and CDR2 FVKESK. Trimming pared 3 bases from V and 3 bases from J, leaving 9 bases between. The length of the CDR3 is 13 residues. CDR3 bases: TGTGCCAGCAGCCACCCACTGGACTACGAGCAGTACTTC. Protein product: CASSHPLDYEQYF.

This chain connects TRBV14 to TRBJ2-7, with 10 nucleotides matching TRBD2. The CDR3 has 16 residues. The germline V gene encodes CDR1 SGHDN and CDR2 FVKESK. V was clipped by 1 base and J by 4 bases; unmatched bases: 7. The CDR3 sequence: CASSQGAGLAAYEQYF. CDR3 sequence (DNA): TGTGCCAGCAGCCAAGGTGCCGGACTAGCGGCTTACGAGCAGTACTTC.

Written as DNA, the CDR3 is TGTGCCAGCAGTTCATGGACTGAACAGAACACCGGGGAGCTGTTTTTT. It translates to CASSSWTEQNTGELFF. This chain uses TRBV27 with TRBJ2-2; a weak D match, TRBD2 (5 bases). Germline V gene data show CDR1 as MNHEY and CDR2 as SMNVEV (reference sequence). Trimming stripped 4 bases from V and 1 base from J, with 13 bases between. This CDR3 has 16 amino acids.

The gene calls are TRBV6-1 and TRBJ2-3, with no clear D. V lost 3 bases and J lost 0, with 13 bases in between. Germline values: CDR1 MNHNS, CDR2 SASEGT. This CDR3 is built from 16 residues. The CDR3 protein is CASSDWVSESTDTQYF. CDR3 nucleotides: TGTGCCAGCAGTGATTGGGTGAGCGAAAGCACAGATACGCAGTATTTT.

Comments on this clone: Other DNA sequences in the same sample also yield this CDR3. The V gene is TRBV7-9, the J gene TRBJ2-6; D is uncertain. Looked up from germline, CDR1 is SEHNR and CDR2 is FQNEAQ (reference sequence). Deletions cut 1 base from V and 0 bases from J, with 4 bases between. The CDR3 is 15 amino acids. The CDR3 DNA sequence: TGTGCCAGCAGCTTAGGAAGCTCTGGGGCCAACGTCCTGACTTTC. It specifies CASSLGSSGANVLTF.

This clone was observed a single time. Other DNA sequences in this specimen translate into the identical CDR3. For the CDR3, the DNA is TGTGCCAGCAGCTCCGCGGGGTCCTACGAGCAGTACTTC. This translates into CASSSAGSYEQYF. This rearrangement joins TRBV7-9 to TRBJ2-7; possible D gene TRBD2, 6 bases. Germline CDR1 is SEHNR and CDR2 is FQNEAQ (reference sequence). This CDR3 spans 13 amino acids. With 4 bases removed from V and 1 base from J, the gap between germline ends came to 8 bases. Variable domain in full (rest from reference TRBV7-9 and TRBJ2-7): DTGVSQNPRHKITKRGQNVTFRCDPISEHNRLYWYRQTLGQGPEFLTYFQNEAQLEKSRLLSDRFSAERPKGSFSTLEIQRTEQGDSAMYLCASSSAGSYEQYFGPGTRLTVT.